The source of this T cell receptor (beta chain) is a study of CD8+ T cells in alopecia areata. The overall study: Administration of oral tofacitinib to treated patients was at 5 to 10 mg twice daily. Tofacitinib lasted 6 to 18 months, then 6 months off drug. Study outcomes and limitations: Affected scalp, especially in alopecia totalis/universalis, had a higher clonality than normal scalp did.

Treatment specified: oral pan-JAK inhibitor, 5-10 mg twice daily. Collected material from alopecia areata patients comprised lesional scalp punch biopsies and peripheral blood. This clone was detected a few times. Its antigen is as yet unknown. It was cDNA, reverse transcribed from extracted RNA, that served as the sequencing template. Repertoires were generated with immunoSEQ multiplex PCR, while TCRdb's copy carries only in-frame clones and drops some. The table has about 200,000 clones, about two fifths seen once. Deletions cut 0 bases from V and 0 bases from J, with 6 bases between. Germline V gene data show CDR1 as PRHDT and CDR2 as FYEKMQ (reference sequence). This CDR3 has 15 residues.

The TCR originated in a human donor with alopecia areata. The source material was CD4+ T cells sorted from blood, sampled between weeks 30 and 35, from a patient treated with tofacitinib. The genes are TRBV13 and TRBJ1-3, with D hard to call. The CDR3 sequence: CASSLGTHSGNTIYF. CDR3 DNA: TGTGCCAGCAGCTTAGGGACACACTCTGGAAACACCATATATTTT. Using reference TRBV13 and TRBJ1-3 for the parts outside the CDR3, the full variable domain is AAGVIQSPRHLIKEKRETATLKCYPIPRHDTVYWYQQGPGQDPQFLISFYEKMQSDKGSIPDRFSAQQFSDYHSELNMSSLELGDSALYFCASSLGTHSGNTIYFGEGSWLTVV.